This T cell receptor (beta chain) was sequenced for a study of T cell responses to AZD1222 COVID-19 vaccine. Regarding the study as a whole: Clonal diversity was possibly underestimated; the donors were predominantly white British and more often female. Of spike-specific TCRs, nearly half reportedly target regions left unmutated in variants. Spike-specific TCR depth and breadth grew after two AZD1222 doses.

Here immunoSEQ multiplex PCR was the method, and the copy in TCRdb shows in-frame clones only, minus some. Here the sample spans around 84,000 clones, 88% being singletons. Germline loops: CDR1 SEHNR, CDR2 FQNEAQ (reference sequence). This CDR3 region has 14 residues. Trimming pared 1 base from V and 5 bases from J, leaving 11 bases between. As to this clone: Antigen unknown.

Sequenced material: peripheral blood, taken on day 0 of MenACWY control vaccination. V usage is TRBV7-9 and J usage is TRBJ2-5; tentative D call: TRBD2 (6 bases). This TCR derives from an adult in good health. CDR3 sequence reads: CASSLGGGGETQYF. CDR3 nucleotide sequence: TGTGCCAGCAGCTTAGGGGGAGGCGGGGAGACCCAGTACTTC.